These T cell receptor beta chains were read from a single sample in a study of blood T cells in healthy people across ages. Each CDR3 protein gets one entry after TCRdb re-called the 5' RACE reads with MiXCR. The sample holds some 880,000 distinct CDR3 sequences, 35% to 40% seen once. Specimen: blood. These receptors came from a young man in good health. Both conserved end residues are part of each CDR3. The order of the fields is CDR3 protein, CDR3 DNA, J gene, clone size, V gene, D gene. The D gene is left open where the match is weak. Size tells how often a clone was seen (once, few, many) or the class of an expanded clone, and some rows leave it out.

CDR3: CASSVEGRGDPPDTQYF
DNA: TGTGCCAGCAGCGTAGAGGGAAGGGGGGATCCCCCAGATACGCAGTATTTT
J: TRBJ2-3
size: .
V: TRBV9
D: .

CDR3: CASSQESWGGDRGPYNEQYF
DNA: TGTGCCAGCAGCCAAGAAAGTTGGGGGGGAGACAGGGGACCCTACAATGAGCAGTACTTC
J: TRBJ2-7
size: .
V: TRBV3-1
D: .

CDR3: CASSLARGGARNSPLHF
DNA: TGTGCCAGCAGCTTAGCTAGGGGGGGGGCGCGAAATTCACCCCTCCACTTT
J: TRBJ1-6
size: .
V: TRBV7-6
D: .

CDR3: CASSPPGLFSPLHF
DNA: TGTGCCAGCAGCCCCCCCGGACTCTTTTCACCCCTCCACTTT
J: TRBJ1-6
size: .
V: TRBV28
D: .

CDR3: CASRGTGGIQPQHF
DNA: TGTGCCAGCAGGGGGACAGGGGGCATTCAGCCCCAGCATTTT
J: TRBJ1-5
size: .
V: TRBV12-3/TRBV12-4
D: TRBD1

CDR3: CASSTPSLWEETQYF
DNA: TGTGCCAGCAGTACCCCATCGCTCTGGGAGGAGACCCAGTACTTC
J: TRBJ2-5
size: many
V: TRBV6-5
D: .

CDR3: CASSGTSGYQETQYF
DNA: TGTGCCAGCAGTGGGACTAGCGGGTACCAAGAGACCCAGTACTTC
J: TRBJ2-5
size: .
V: TRBV2
D: TRBD2

CDR3: CASSGSTSGVSYNEQYF
DNA: TGTGCCAGCAGTGGGTCTACTAGCGGGGTTTCCTACAATGAGCAGTACTTC
J: TRBJ2-7
size: few
V: TRBV2
D: TRBD2

CDR3: CSVGPEGNQPQHF
DNA: TGCAGCGTTGGGCCAGAAGGGAATCAGCCCCAGCATTTT
J: TRBJ1-5
size: .
V: TRBV29-1
D: .

CDR3: CASSLDENLPYEQYF
DNA: TGCGCCAGCAGCTTGGACGAGAACCTACCCTACGAGCAGTACTTC
J: TRBJ2-7
size: .
V: TRBV5-1
D: .

CDR3: CASSYSQGPHYEQYF
DNA: TGTGCCAGCAGTTACTCTCAGGGACCCCACTACGAGCAGTACTTC
J: TRBJ2-7
size: .
V: TRBV6-6
D: .

CDR3: CASSSLAATQYF
DNA: TGTGCCAGCAGTTCACTAGCGGCTACGCAGTATTTT
J: TRBJ2-3
size: .
V: TRBV7-2
D: TRBD2

CDR3: CASSHTGQGQSRETQYF
DNA: TGCGCCAGCAGCCACACCGGACAGGGCCAGAGCAGAGAGACCCAGTACTTC
J: TRBJ2-5
size: few
V: TRBV5-1
D: TRBD1

CDR3: CASSPRTGGLSGANVLTF
DNA: TGTGCCAGCTCACCACGGACAGGGGGCCTTTCTGGGGCCAACGTCCTGACTTTC
J: TRBJ2-6
size: .
V: TRBV18
D: TRBD1

CDR3: CASNRGGGNTIYF
DNA: TGTGCCAGCAATCGGGGAGGCGGAAACACCATATATTTT
J: TRBJ1-3
size: .
V: TRBV25-1
D: .

CDR3: CASRPSQVGASGKDTQYF
DNA: TGTGCCAGCAGACCTTCCCAGGTTGGGGCGAGTGGTAAAGATACGCAGTATTTT
J: TRBJ2-3
size: many
V: TRBV7-2
D: .

CDR3: CATSPLGTDFNEQFF
DNA: TGTGCCACCAGTCCATTAGGGACAGATTTCAATGAGCAGTTCTTC
J: TRBJ2-1
size: few
V: TRBV24-1
D: TRBD1

CDR3: CASSPSLKYGYTF
DNA: TGTGCCAGCAGCCCCTCATTAAAATATGGCTACACCTTC
J: TRBJ1-2
size: many
V: TRBV14
D: .

CDR3: CASSLGRPSSSTDTQYF
DNA: TGCGCCAGCAGCTTGGGGCGTCCTAGCTCTAGCACAGATACGCAGTATTTT
J: TRBJ2-3
size: .
V: TRBV5-1
D: .

CDR3: CASSLSRDYGYTF
DNA: TGTGCCAGCAGCTTAAGTCGTGACTATGGCTACACCTTC
J: TRBJ1-2
size: many
V: TRBV7-2
D: .

CDR3: CASGRGTEAFF
DNA: TGTGCCAGCGGACGGGGCACTGAAGCTTTCTTT
J: TRBJ1-1
size: .
V: TRBV6-6
D: .

CDR3: CASSLAVQDTEAFF
DNA: TGTGCCAGCAGCCTGGCGGTTCAGGACACTGAAGCTTTCTTT
J: TRBJ1-1
size: .
V: TRBV6-6
D: .

CDR3: CASSPTGGLSPLHF
DNA: TGTGCCAGCAGCCCGACAGGGGGATTGTCACCCCTCCACTTT
J: TRBJ1-6
size: few
V: TRBV14
D: TRBD1

CDR3: CASSLGTERFF
DNA: TGTGCCAGCAGCTTGGGAACCGAGAGGTTCTTC
J: TRBJ2-1
size: few
V: TRBV7-9
D: .

CDR3: CASSPSGPDTQYF
DNA: TGCGCCAGCAGCCCCTCGGGCCCAGATACGCAGTATTTT
J: TRBJ2-3
size: many
V: TRBV4-1
D: .

CDR3: CSARDPWTSNQPQHF
DNA: TGCAGTGCTAGAGACCCCTGGACTAGCAATCAGCCCCAGCATTTT
J: TRBJ1-5
size: .
V: TRBV20-1
D: .

CDR3: CASSLAGALEKLFF
DNA: TGTGCCAGCAGCCTTGCCGGGGCACTAGAAAAACTGTTTTTT
J: TRBJ1-4
size: .
V: TRBV7-2
D: .

CDR3: CASSQMDSLETQFF
DNA: TGTGCCAGCAGCCAAATGGACTCGCTGGAGACCCAGTTCTTC
J: TRBJ2-1
size: .
V: TRBV3-1
D: .

CDR3: CASSGAGGQETQYF
DNA: TGTGCCAGCAGCGGAGCAGGGGGCCAAGAGACCCAGTACTTC
J: TRBJ2-5
size: .
V: TRBV7-2
D: TRBD1

CDR3: CASRNRRESGTDTQYF
DNA: TGTGCCAGCAGGAACAGACGCGAAAGCGGCACAGATACGCAGTATTTT
J: TRBJ2-3
size: .
V: TRBV7-9
D: .

CDR3: CASKADSQTQYF
DNA: TGTGCCAGCAAGGCGGACAGCCAGACCCAGTACTTC
J: TRBJ2-5
size: .
V: TRBV6-2/TRBV6-3
D: .

CDR3: CATGQGPSSYNEQFF
DNA: TGTGCCACAGGACAGGGTCCTAGCTCCTACAATGAGCAGTTCTTC
J: TRBJ2-1
size: many
V: TRBV12-3/TRBV12-4
D: TRBD1

CDR3: CASSSQGGLNEQYF
DNA: TGTGCCAGCAGCTCCCAGGGGGGGTTAAACGAGCAGTACTTC
J: TRBJ2-7
size: .
V: TRBV27
D: .

CDR3: CASSQLQTNTEAFF
DNA: TGCGCCAGCAGCCAACTCCAGACTAACACTGAAGCTTTCTTT
J: TRBJ1-1
size: .
V: TRBV4-3
D: .

CDR3: CASRNPGVYNEQFF
DNA: TGCGCCAGCAGGAATCCGGGCGTTTACAATGAGCAGTTCTTC
J: TRBJ2-1
size: .
V: TRBV4-1
D: .

CDR3: CASSESLTGGSPLHF
DNA: TGTGCCAGCAGTGAATCGCTGACAGGGGGTTCACCCCTCCACTTT
J: TRBJ1-6
size: .
V: TRBV25-1
D: TRBD1

CDR3: CASSLGAGGEQYF
DNA: TGTGCCAGCAGTTTGGGTGCGGGCGGCGAGCAGTACTTC
J: TRBJ2-7
size: few
V: TRBV12-3/TRBV12-4
D: .

CDR3: CASRVGTVAGTDTQYF
DNA: TGCGCCAGCAGGGTGGGAACTGTAGCGGGCACAGATACGCAGTATTTT
J: TRBJ2-3
size: .
V: TRBV5-1
D: .

CDR3: CSASIFTDTQYF
DNA: TGCAGTGCTAGTATTTTCACAGATACGCAGTATTTT
J: TRBJ2-3
size: .
V: TRBV20-1
D: .

CDR3: CASNHATSGSYNEQFF
DNA: TGTGCCAGCAATCACGCCACTAGCGGCTCCTACAATGAGCAGTTCTTC
J: TRBJ2-1
size: .
V: TRBV12-3/TRBV12-4
D: TRBD2

CDR3: CASSPGHRETQFF
DNA: TGTGCCAGCAGCCCCGGCCATCGGGAGACCCAGTTCTTC
J: TRBJ2-1
size: once
V: TRBV12-3/TRBV12-4
D: .

CDR3: CASSQDGTGNEQFF
DNA: TGTGCCAGCAGCCAAGATGGTACCGGGAATGAGCAGTTCTTC
J: TRBJ2-1
size: .
V: TRBV4-2
D: .

CDR3: CASSRLQRGGNQPQHF
DNA: TGTGCCAGCAGTCGACTTCAGAGGGGGGGCAATCAGCCCCAGCATTTT
J: TRBJ1-5
size: few
V: TRBV6-6
D: .

CDR3: CAIRAQRDANTGELFF
DNA: TGTGCCATCAGGGCCCAACGGGACGCGAACACCGGGGAGCTGTTTTTT
J: TRBJ2-2
size: few
V: TRBV10-3
D: .

CDR3: CASSYSGTPTSGANVLTF
DNA: TGTGCCAGCAGTTACTCCGGGACGCCGACCTCTGGGGCCAACGTCCTGACTTTC
J: TRBJ2-6
size: few
V: TRBV6-2/TRBV6-3
D: .

CDR3: CASSRDQQARAGYTF
DNA: TGTGCCAGCAGTCGGGACCAACAGGCGCGGGCCGGCTACACCTTC
J: TRBJ1-2
size: few
V: TRBV7-2
D: .

CDR3: CASSQGSSGTRNTGELFF
DNA: TGCGCCAGCAGCCAAGGATCTAGCGGTACTAGGAACACCGGGGAGCTGTTTTTT
J: TRBJ2-2
size: .
V: TRBV4-3
D: TRBD2

CDR3: CASRFGGAQETQYF
DNA: TGTGCCAGCAGATTCGGCGGGGCCCAAGAGACCCAGTACTTC
J: TRBJ2-5
size: .
V: TRBV12-3/TRBV12-4
D: .

CDR3: CASSLGTRTETQYF
DNA: TGTGCCAGCAGCTTAGGAACCAGAACAGAGACCCAGTACTTC
J: TRBJ2-5
size: few
V: TRBV7-2
D: .

CDR3: CSASSDRNEQYF
DNA: TGCAGTGCTAGCTCTGACAGAAACGAGCAGTACTTC
J: TRBJ2-7
size: .
V: TRBV20-1
D: .

CDR3: CASSHDRDRAYNEQFF
DNA: TGTGCCAGCAGCCATGACCGGGACAGGGCGTACAATGAGCAGTTCTTC
J: TRBJ2-1
size: few
V: TRBV4-2
D: TRBD1

CDR3: CASSLPGTGYEQYF
DNA: TGTGCCAGCAGCCTCCCGGGGACAGGGTACGAGCAGTACTTC
J: TRBJ2-7
size: few
V: TRBV7-2
D: TRBD1

CDR3: CAWSSGGEAFF
DNA: TGTGCCTGGAGTTCGGGGGGGGAGGCTTTCTTT
J: TRBJ1-1
size: few
V: TRBV30
D: .

CDR3: CASSPLPSYNEQFF
DNA: TGTGCCAGCAGTCCCCTGCCGAGCTACAATGAGCAGTTCTTC
J: TRBJ2-1
size: few
V: TRBV12-3/TRBV12-4
D: .